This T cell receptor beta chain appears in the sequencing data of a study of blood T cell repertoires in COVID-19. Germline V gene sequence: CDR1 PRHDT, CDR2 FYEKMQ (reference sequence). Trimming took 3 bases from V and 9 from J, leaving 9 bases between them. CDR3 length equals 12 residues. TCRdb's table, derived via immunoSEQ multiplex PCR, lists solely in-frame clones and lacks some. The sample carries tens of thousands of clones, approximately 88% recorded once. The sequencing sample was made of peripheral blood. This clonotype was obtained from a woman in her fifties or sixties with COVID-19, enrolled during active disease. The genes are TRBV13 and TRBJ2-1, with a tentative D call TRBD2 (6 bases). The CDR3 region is CASSFLGGEQFF. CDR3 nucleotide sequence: TGTGCCAGCAGCTTCCTGGGAGGTGAGCAGTTCTTC.